Listed below are T cell receptor beta chains from one sample, sequenced in a study of shared clonotypes between healthy human individuals. TCRdb's table, derived via immunoSEQ multiplex PCR, lists solely in-frame clones and lacks some. The table has 1.5 million to 2.5 million clones, about 95% seen once; the top ten hold 1% to 1.5%. The specimen was naive CD8+ T cells sorted from blood. The source is a man in his late teens or twenties in good health. Each CDR3 is given with its conserved first and last residue. Fields, in order: D gene, J gene, V gene, clone size, CDR3 DNA, CDR3 protein. A D gene is named only where the DNA matches it firmly. Some rows have no size entry. The others give once, few or many, or a class for an expanded clone.

d_gene: .
j_gene: TRBJ2-4
v_gene: TRBV7-8
abundance: .
CDR3nt: TGTGCCAGCAGCTTAGGAGACGAAAACATTCAGTACTTC
CDR3aa: CASSLGDENIQYF

d_gene: TRBD2
j_gene: TRBJ2-1
v_gene: TRBV10-1
abundance: .
CDR3nt: TGCGCCAGCAGTGCTAGCGGGGGCTACAATGAGCAGTTCTTC
CDR3aa: CASSASGGYNEQFF

d_gene: TRBD2
j_gene: TRBJ2-2
v_gene: TRBV30
abundance: .
CDR3nt: TGTGCCTTTCCTAGCGGGATCGCCGGGGAGCTGTTTTTT
CDR3aa: CAFPSGIAGELFF

d_gene: .
j_gene: TRBJ2-7
v_gene: TRBV5-8
abundance: .
CDR3nt: TGTGCCAGCAGCTTGGCCGCCTTGAACTACGAGCAGTACTTC
CDR3aa: CASSLAALNYEQYF

d_gene: .
j_gene: TRBJ2-1
v_gene: TRBV13
abundance: .
CDR3nt: TGTGCCAGCAGCTTTACAGGTCTCAACTCCTACAATGAGCAGTTCTTC
CDR3aa: CASSFTGLNSYNEQFF

d_gene: .
j_gene: TRBJ2-7
v_gene: TRBV5-4
abundance: .
CDR3nt: TGTGCCAGCAGCTCGGCCGGCGGAGCCCCCTACGAGCAGTACTTC
CDR3aa: CASSSAGGAPYEQYF

d_gene: TRBD2
j_gene: TRBJ2-7
v_gene: TRBV9
abundance: .
CDR3nt: TGTGCCAGCAGCGTAAGCGGGGGGACTGCCTACGAGCAGTACTTC
CDR3aa: CASSVSGGTAYEQYF

d_gene: TRBD1
j_gene: TRBJ2-4
v_gene: TRBV7-9
abundance: .
CDR3nt: TGTGCCAGCAGCTCCCTCCCGGGACAGGCTGAGCCGCATAAAAACATTCAGTACTTC
CDR3aa: CASSSLPGQAEPHKNIQYF

d_gene: .
j_gene: TRBJ1-1
v_gene: TRBV18
abundance: .
CDR3nt: TGTGCCAGCTCACCGGGCCTTGAAGCTTTCTTT
CDR3aa: CASSPGLEAFF

d_gene: TRBD2
j_gene: TRBJ2-2
v_gene: TRBV7-2
abundance: .
CDR3nt: TGTGCCAGCAGCTACCTTACGGGAGGGCTCGCCGGGGAGCTGTTTTTT
CDR3aa: CASSYLTGGLAGELFF

d_gene: TRBD2
j_gene: TRBJ2-2
v_gene: TRBV5-4
abundance: .
CDR3nt: TGTGCCAGCAGCCCCTCTACGGGAGGCGGGGAGCTGTTTTTT
CDR3aa: CASSPSTGGGELFF

d_gene: .
j_gene: TRBJ2-3
v_gene: TRBV27
abundance: .
CDR3nt: TGTGCCAGCAGTTTATCGGGGTCGTGGCCTGGGTCAGTTACGCAGTATTTT
CDR3aa: CASSLSGSWPGSVTQYF

d_gene: TRBD1
j_gene: TRBJ1-6
v_gene: TRBV19
abundance: .
CDR3nt: TGTGCCAGTAGTACCCGGACAGGGGTAAGTTCACCCCTCCACTTT
CDR3aa: CASSTRTGVSSPLHF

d_gene: TRBD2
j_gene: TRBJ2-1
v_gene: TRBV5-1
abundance: .
CDR3nt: TGCGCCAGCAGCTTTAGCAACGTAATTAGCGGGGGGACGAATGAGCAGTTCTTC
CDR3aa: CASSFSNVISGGTNEQFF

d_gene: TRBD1
j_gene: TRBJ1-2
v_gene: TRBV7-9
abundance: once
CDR3nt: TGTGCCAGCAGCTTTCCTGAAGCGGACAGGGATGGCTACACCTTC
CDR3aa: CASSFPEADRDGYTF

d_gene: .
j_gene: TRBJ2-7
v_gene: TRBV5-1
abundance: once
CDR3nt: TGCGCCAGCAGCCCTACAGGGCTATCCTACGAGCAGTACTTC
CDR3aa: CASSPTGLSYEQYF

d_gene: TRBD2
j_gene: TRBJ2-5
v_gene: TRBV13
abundance: .
CDR3nt: TGTGCCAGCAGCTACCTAGCGGGGGGGCCTGAGACCCAGTACTTC
CDR3aa: CASSYLAGGPETQYF

d_gene: .
j_gene: TRBJ2-6
v_gene: TRBV2
abundance: .
CDR3nt: TGTGCCAGCAGCCTTCCTGGGGCCAACGTCCTGACTTTC
CDR3aa: CASSLPGANVLTF

d_gene: .
j_gene: TRBJ2-2
v_gene: TRBV5-1
abundance: .
CDR3nt: TGCGCCAGCAGCCCCTGGGCGGGGAACACCGGGGAGCTGTTTTTT
CDR3aa: CASSPWAGNTGELFF

d_gene: .
j_gene: TRBJ1-2
v_gene: TRBV5-1
abundance: .
CDR3nt: TGCGCCAGCAGCTTGTACCGGGACCCTTATGGCTACACCTTC
CDR3aa: CASSLYRDPYGYTF

d_gene: .
j_gene: TRBJ2-7
v_gene: TRBV7-6
abundance: .
CDR3nt: TGTGCCAGCAGCTTAGCAGGTCGCTACGAGCAGTACTTC
CDR3aa: CASSLAGRYEQYF

d_gene: .
j_gene: TRBJ1-3
v_gene: TRBV5-1
abundance: .
CDR3nt: TGCGCCAGCAGCCCATTCCCGACAGCAACATACTCTGGAAACACCATATATTTT
CDR3aa: CASSPFPTATYSGNTIYF

d_gene: .
j_gene: TRBJ1-1
v_gene: TRBV7-9
abundance: .
CDR3nt: TGTGCCAGCAGCGCGACAGACATGAACACTGAAGCTTTCTTT
CDR3aa: CASSATDMNTEAFF

d_gene: TRBD2
j_gene: TRBJ2-5
v_gene: TRBV11-3
abundance: .
CDR3nt: TGTGCCAGCAGCTTAGGAGCCAGCGGGGGACAAGAGACCCAGTACTTC
CDR3aa: CASSLGASGGQETQYF

d_gene: .
j_gene: TRBJ1-4
v_gene: TRBV7-9
abundance: .
CDR3nt: TGTGCCAGCAGCTTTGCACAGGCTGCAACTAATGAAAAACTGTTTTTT
CDR3aa: CASSFAQAATNEKLFF

d_gene: .
j_gene: TRBJ2-1
v_gene: TRBV25-1
abundance: once
CDR3nt: TGTGCCAGCAGTGATTGGTACAATGAGCAGTTCTTC
CDR3aa: CASSDWYNEQFF

d_gene: .
j_gene: TRBJ2-7
v_gene: TRBV27
abundance: .
CDR3nt: TGTGCCAGCAGTTCAGGGGCGGCCTCCTACGAGCAGTACTTC
CDR3aa: CASSSGAASYEQYF

d_gene: .
j_gene: TRBJ2-7
v_gene: TRBV19
abundance: .
CDR3nt: TGTGCCAGTAGCAAACCCGGCGGCCAGCGCGAGCAGTACTTC
CDR3aa: CASSKPGGQREQYF

d_gene: .
j_gene: TRBJ1-2
v_gene: TRBV5-1
abundance: .
CDR3nt: TGCGCCAGCAGCCCCACGGGTTTCCCTGAGGGTAACTATGGCTACACCTTC
CDR3aa: CASSPTGFPEGNYGYTF

d_gene: .
j_gene: TRBJ2-1
v_gene: TRBV28
abundance: many
CDR3nt: TGTGCCAGCAGTTTACAGGGAAAGTTGCGCAATGAGCAGTTCTTC
CDR3aa: CASSLQGKLRNEQFF

d_gene: .
j_gene: TRBJ1-2
v_gene: TRBV5-1
abundance: .
CDR3nt: TGCGCCAGCAGCTTGGCCGGGGCGGATGGCTACACCTTC
CDR3aa: CASSLAGADGYTF

d_gene: TRBD2
j_gene: TRBJ2-2
v_gene: TRBV28
abundance: .
CDR3nt: TGTGCCAGCACCTGGGGGGGGAACACCGGGGAGCTGTTTTTT
CDR3aa: CASTWGGNTGELFF

d_gene: .
j_gene: TRBJ2-6
v_gene: TRBV29-1
abundance: .
CDR3nt: TGCAGCGTTGGGGACGGTTCCAGCTCTGGGGCCAACGTCCTGACTTTC
CDR3aa: CSVGDGSSSGANVLTF

d_gene: TRBD1
j_gene: TRBJ1-3
v_gene: TRBV30
abundance: .
CDR3nt: TGTGCCTGGGACGCGACAGGGGCTGGAAACACCATATATTTT
CDR3aa: CAWDATGAGNTIYF

d_gene: TRBD2
j_gene: TRBJ2-3
v_gene: TRBV5-8
abundance: .
CDR3nt: TGTGCCAACGTTCGGGGGGAAACCACAGATACGCAGTATTTT
CDR3aa: CANVRGETTDTQYF

d_gene: .
j_gene: TRBJ2-3
v_gene: TRBV5-6
abundance: .
CDR3nt: TGTGCCAGCAGCTTACCCTCTAACACAGATACGCAGTATTTT
CDR3aa: CASSLPSNTDTQYF

d_gene: .
j_gene: TRBJ1-2
v_gene: TRBV6-4
abundance: .
CDR3nt: TGTGCCAGCAGTGACATCGGGGCTCCTGGTGGCTACACCTTC
CDR3aa: CASSDIGAPGGYTF

d_gene: TRBD2
j_gene: TRBJ2-5
v_gene: TRBV4-3
abundance: .
CDR3nt: TGCGCCAGCAGCCAAGGGGAGGGGTTAGAGACCCAGTACTTC
CDR3aa: CASSQGEGLETQYF

d_gene: .
j_gene: TRBJ2-7
v_gene: TRBV11-2
abundance: .
CDR3nt: TGTGCCAGCAGCTATCCTTCCCTCTCCTACGAGCAGTACTTC
CDR3aa: CASSYPSLSYEQYF

d_gene: .
j_gene: TRBJ2-7
v_gene: TRBV27
abundance: .
CDR3nt: TGTGCCAGCAGTTGGCGGGGCGAGCAGTACTTC
CDR3aa: CASSWRGEQYF

d_gene: .
j_gene: TRBJ1-6
v_gene: TRBV30
abundance: .
CDR3nt: TGTGCCTGGAGGTCGGGGATCACCTATAATTCACCCCTCCACTTT
CDR3aa: CAWRSGITYNSPLHF

d_gene: .
j_gene: TRBJ2-7
v_gene: TRBV4-1
abundance: .
CDR3nt: TGCGCCAGCAGCCAAAAGATGGCGGCCTACGAGCAGTACTTC
CDR3aa: CASSQKMAAYEQYF

d_gene: .
j_gene: TRBJ2-6
v_gene: TRBV2
abundance: .
CDR3nt: TGTGCCAGCAGTGATAGGGGGTCTGGGGCCAACGTCCTGACTTTC
CDR3aa: CASSDRGSGANVLTF

d_gene: .
j_gene: TRBJ1-1
v_gene: TRBV10-1
abundance: .
CDR3nt: TGCGCCAGCAGCGAGAGGCGGGAGAACACTGAAGCTTTCTTT
CDR3aa: CASSERRENTEAFF

d_gene: .
j_gene: TRBJ1-1
v_gene: TRBV19
abundance: .
CDR3nt: TGTGCCAGTAGTATAGCCGCGGGGGGGAACACTGAAGCTTTCTTT
CDR3aa: CASSIAAGGNTEAFF

d_gene: .
j_gene: TRBJ1-1
v_gene: TRBV27
abundance: .
CDR3nt: TGTGCCAGCAGTTTAACAGGGACTGGTGAAGCTTTCTTT
CDR3aa: CASSLTGTGEAFF

d_gene: TRBD1
j_gene: TRBJ1-2
v_gene: TRBV5-4
abundance: .
CDR3nt: TGTGCCAGCAGCCCCGGGACAGAGGTTTATGGCTACACCTTC
CDR3aa: CASSPGTEVYGYTF

d_gene: .
j_gene: TRBJ2-1
v_gene: TRBV4-1
abundance: .
CDR3nt: TGCGCCAGCAGCCAAGATTGGGGGGAAGTCTCCTACAATGAGCAGTTCTTC
CDR3aa: CASSQDWGEVSYNEQFF

d_gene: TRBD1
j_gene: TRBJ1-4
v_gene: TRBV4-3
abundance: .
CDR3nt: TGCGCCAGCGGCCAAGAGAGACAGGGTGGGGAAAAACTGTTTTTT
CDR3aa: CASGQERQGGEKLFF

d_gene: TRBD1
j_gene: TRBJ1-2
v_gene: TRBV19
abundance: once
CDR3nt: TGTGCCAGTACGCGGGACAGCTATGGCTACACCTTC
CDR3aa: CASTRDSYGYTF

d_gene: .
j_gene: TRBJ2-7
v_gene: TRBV2
abundance: .
CDR3nt: TGTGCCGGAGGAGGAGACAGTTCCTACGAGCAGTACTTC
CDR3aa: CAGGGDSSYEQYF

d_gene: .
j_gene: TRBJ1-1
v_gene: TRBV5-1
abundance: .
CDR3nt: TGCGCCAGCAGCTTGCATGGCGGTGAAGCTTTCTTT
CDR3aa: CASSLHGGEAFF

d_gene: TRBD1
j_gene: TRBJ2-7
v_gene: TRBV29-1
abundance: .
CDR3nt: TGCAGCGTAGAAGACAGGGAGAGCTACGAGCAGTACTTC
CDR3aa: CSVEDRESYEQYF